What follows are 28 T cell receptor beta chains derived from one specimen sequenced in a study of blood T cell repertoires in COVID-19. Using immunoSEQ multiplex PCR, the repertoire was profiled, and TCRdb retains in-frame clones only, with some absent. This table holds some 270,000 clones, 80% to 90% found once. Sequences were obtained from PBMCs or T cells enriched from blood (not recorded which). Receptor source: a woman between 40 and 50 years old who had been exposed to COVID-19.

This rearrangement joins TRBV11-3 to TRBJ2-3; 9 bases are a match to TRBD2. Germline lookup yields CDR1 SGHNT and CDR2 YENEEA. The CDR3 extends over 15 amino acids. Trimming cost V 8 bases and J 9 bases; bases outside gene matches: 15. This CDR3 is CASGRTAGGGITQYF. DNA of the CDR3: TGTGCCAGCGGGCGAACAGCGGGGGGAGGGATAACGCAGTATTTT.

The chain links TRBV11-1 to TRBJ2-5; 11 nucleotides agree with TRBD1. Unmatched junction bases numbered 2, after V lost 1 base and J lost 4 bases. Germline V gives CDR1 SGHAT, CDR2 FQDESV (reference sequence). This CDR3 comprises 15 residues. CDR3 amino acids: CASSLVGTGGETQYF. In DNA form, the CDR3 reads TGTGCCAGCAGCTTAGTTGGGACAGGGGGAGAGACCCAGTACTTC.

The J gene is TRBJ2-1, the V gene TRBV6-5, with 7 bases matching TRBD1. Unmatched junction bases numbered 10, after V lost 6 bases and J lost 5 bases. Per germline, CDR1 MNHEY and CDR2 SVGAGI. This CDR3 contains 15 residues. CDR3 loop: CASSARGLEDNEQFF. CDR3 nucleotides: TGTGCCAGCAGCGCAAGGGGGCTAGAAGACAATGAGCAGTTCTTC.

CDR3 loop: CATHPGTTEGYTF. The CDR3 nucleotides read TGTGCCACCCATCCCGGGACTACGGAGGGCTACACCTTC. V is TRBV10-3 and J is TRBJ1-2, with D maybe TRBD1 (5 bases). The CDR3 consists of 13 residues. CDR1 ENHRY and CDR2 SYGVKD come from the germline V gene. Trimming shortened V by 10 bases and J by 8 bases, and 20 bases separated the two germline ends.

The J gene is TRBJ1-4, the V gene TRBV15; D is perhaps TRBD1 (5 bases). This CDR3 is built from 14 residues. Trimming cost V 0 bases and J 10 bases, with 12 bases left between them. Germline-derived CDR1 and CDR2 are LNHNV and YYDKDF (reference sequence). The CDR3 bases are TGTGCCACCAGCAGAGATGGGGGGATTAGAAAACTGTTTTTT. Residues: CATSRDGGIRKLFF.

The rearrangement joins TRBV3-1 (or the pseudogene TRBV3-2) to TRBJ2-7; 9 bases map to TRBD1. This CDR3 comprises 16 residues. With V trimmed by 0 bases and J by 2 bases, 5 bases remained unmatched. Germline V gene lookup returns CDR1 LGHDT and CDR2 YNNKEL (reference sequence). The DNA for the CDR3 is TGTGCCAGCAGCCAAGAGTTCGGGACAGGGACCTACGAGCAGTACGTC. Amino acids: CASSQEFGTGTYEQYV.

In nucleotides, the CDR3 is TGCGCCAGCAGCTTTCGGACAGGTTTAAGCTCCTACGAGCAGTACTTC. It yields the protein CASSFRTGLSSYEQYF. The V and J genes are TRBV5-1 and TRBJ2-7; the match to TRBD1 covers 7 bases. V lost 2 bases to trimming and J lost 0 bases; unmatched junction nucleotides: 8. The CDR3 spans 16 residues. Looked up from germline, CDR1 is SGHRS and CDR2 is YFSETQ.

The V call is TRBV28, the J call TRBJ2-1, with 8 bases fitting TRBD2. J was trimmed by 7 bases and V by 10 bases; bases with no gene match: 12. CDR3 size: 14 residues. The germline V gene has CDR1 MDHEN and CDR2 SYDVKM. For the CDR3, the DNA is TGTGCCACCAGGGAGCGGGAGCCTAAAAATGAGCAGTTCTTC. It is translated as CATREREPKNEQFF.

The chain recombines TRBV11-2 with TRBJ1-1, with D tentatively TRBD1 (5 bases). Trimming shortened V by 2 bases and J by 0 bases, and 16 bases separated the two germline ends. CDR3 length: 17 residues. CDR1 is SGHAT, CDR2 FQNNGV, per germline. CDR3 sequence: CASSLQPTAGMNTEAFF. CDR3 DNA sequence: TGTGCCAGCAGCTTACAGCCGACAGCTGGCATGAACACTGAAGCTTTCTTT.

The genes are TRBV30 and TRBJ1-2; 8 bases line up with TRBD1. The germline V gene has CDR1 GTSNPN and CDR2 SVGIG (reference sequence). Trimming removed 3 bases from V and 8 bases from J; junction bases left unmatched: 11. This CDR3 has 14 amino acids. The CDR3 DNA sequence: TGTGCCTGGAGGGAACGGACAGGGCTTTGGGGCTACACCTTC. This encodes CAWRERTGLWGYTF.

CDR3 nucleotides: TGTGCCAGCAGTTCCGGACTAGCGGGGGGGCCCAACTCCTACGAGCAGTACTTC. Protein product: CASSSGLAGGPNSYEQYF. The rearrangement links TRBV27 to TRBJ2-7; 15 nucleotides align to TRBD2. The CDR3 consists of 18 residues. Germline trimming cut 4 bases from V and 0 bases from J; bases unmatched to any gene: 7. Germline V gene sequence: CDR1 MNHEY, CDR2 SMNVEV (reference sequence).

The rearrangement joins TRBV7-2 to TRBJ2-1; 7 positions agree with TRBD1. The germline gives CDR1 SGHTA, CDR2 FQGNSA. Trimming removed 1 base from V and 8 bases from J; junction bases left unmatched: 5. This CDR3 region has 14 residues. CDR3 coding DNA: TGTGCCAGCAGCTTAGGACCAGGGGGAGATGAGCAGTTCTTC. It is translated as CASSLGPGGDEQFF.

The chain combines TRBV2 with TRBJ2-5; D remains unclear. V shed 7 bases and J shed 2 bases, with 11 bases lying between them. The germline V gene has CDR1 SNHLY and CDR2 FYNNEI. This CDR3 is 13 amino acids long. CDR3 sequence (DNA): TGTGCCAGCACCCGACTGCTACAAGAGACCCAGTACTTC. It yields the protein CASTRLLQETQYF.

The chain combines TRBV28 with TRBJ2-5, with 7 bases matching TRBD2. Germline V gene data show CDR1 as MDHEN and CDR2 as SYDVKM. This CDR3 is 13 amino acids long. Germline trimming cut 9 bases from V and 5 bases from J; bases unmatched to any gene: 9. The CDR3 DNA sequence: TGTGCCAGTCTCTCCGGGGGGAGTGAGACCCAGTACTTC. Amino acids: CASLSGGSETQYF.

This chain uses TRBV4-1 with TRBJ2-1; the match to TRBD2 covers 14 bases. The germline CDR1 and CDR2 sequences are MGHRA and YSYEKL. The CDR3 covers 18 residues. After removal of 4 bases from V and 3 bases from J, the junction contained 8 bases not matched to a gene. The DNA of the CDR3 is TGCGCCAGCAGCCCTGGAAGACTAGCGGGAGGGCACTACAATGAGCAGTTCTTC. It specifies CASSPGRLAGGHYNEQFF.

The rearrangement uses TRBV28 and TRBJ2-7; weak D call: TRBD2 (6 bases). Per the germline V gene, CDR1 is MDHEN and CDR2 is SYDVKM. The length of the CDR3 is 15 residues. V was clipped by 2 bases and J by 5 bases, with 16 bases between them. The CDR3 here is CASSLNREGRNEQYF. For the CDR3, the DNA is TGTGCCAGCAGTTTAAACAGAGAGGGGAGGAACGAGCAGTACTTC. Together with reference TRBV28 and TRBJ2-7, the CDR3 gives the full variable domain: DVKVTQSSRYLVKRTGEKVFLECVQDMDHENMFWYRQDPGLGLRLIYFSYDVKMKEKGDIPEGYSVSREKKERFSLILESASTNQTSMYLCASSLNREGRNEQYFGPGTRLTVT.

The CDR3 loop reads CASSYSSKNERRAGYTF. The DNA of the CDR3 is TGTGCCAGCAGTTACTCGAGTAAAAATGAGCGGAGGGCAGGCTACACCTTC. The rearrangement links TRBV6-2 or TRBV6-3 to TRBJ1-2; D call uncertain. Germline CDR1 is MNHEY and CDR2 is SVGEGT. The CDR3 is 17 residues long. V lost 0 bases, J lost 8 bases, and 22 bases lay in between.

The V gene is TRBV7-8, the J gene TRBJ2-1, with D unclear. V lost 8 bases and J 2 bases, leaving 7 bases between the germline ends. The CDR3 extends over 12 amino acids. Germline V gene sequence: CDR1 SGHVS, CDR2 FQNEAQ. For the CDR3, the DNA is TGTGCCAGCGGCCTCGCCTACAATGAGCAGTTCTTC. Amino acids: CASGLAYNEQFF.

This clone was counted only a few times. This chain connects TRBV28 to TRBJ2-1; no reliable D call. The CDR3 is made up of 15 amino acids. The V and J ends lost 6 bases and 0 bases respectively, with 12 bases between them. Per germline, CDR1 MDHEN and CDR2 SYDVKM. The CDR3 sequence is CASSSAGSSYNEQFF. CDR3 bases: TGTGCCAGCAGCTCCGCAGGCAGCTCCTACAATGAGCAGTTCTTC.

The chain combines TRBV6-5 with TRBJ1-4; perhaps TRBD1 as D (6 bases). The CDR3 covers 15 residues. The ends were cut back, 5 bases at V and 7 bases at J, with 17 bases in the middle. Per the germline V gene, CDR1 is MNHEY and CDR2 is SVGAGI. CDR3: CASSPEPRGSEKLFF. As DNA, the CDR3 is TGTGCCAGCAGTCCCGAACCCAGGGGTTCTGAAAAACTGTTTTTT.

This clone was counted at least ten times. The chain uses TRBV11-3 and TRBJ2-3, with D perhaps matching TRBD2 (6 bases). Germline V CDR1 and CDR2: SGHNT, YENEEA. V was clipped by 5 bases and J by 1 base, with 16 bases between them. This CDR3 comprises 16 residues. CDR3 sequence reads: CASSPYSGPGTDTQYF. The CDR3, as DNA: TGTGCCAGCAGCCCCTATAGCGGACCAGGCACAGATACGCAGTATTTT.

The rearrangement uses TRBV4-3 and TRBJ2-7; maybe TRBD2 (7 bases). Between the trimmed V and J ends, which lost 3 bases and 2 bases, there was a span of 20 bases. Germline CDR1 and CDR2: LGHNA and YSLEER. The CDR3 has 17 amino acids. The CDR3 here is CASSHTPEGGAPYEQYF. CDR3 DNA: TGCGCCAGCAGCCACACCCCCGAGGGGGGGGCCCCCTACGAGCAGTACTTC.

This chain uses TRBV5-6 with TRBJ2-1; 7 bases are a match to TRBD2. The J segment lost 4 bases and the V segment lost 5 bases, leaving 6 bases of the junction unmatched. Germline V gives CDR1 SGHDT, CDR2 YYEEEE. This CDR3 comprises 14 residues. The CDR3 here is CASRRLAEYNEQFF. The DNA of the CDR3 is TGTGCCAGCAGGCGGCTAGCGGAATACAATGAGCAGTTCTTC.

This rearrangement joins TRBV6-5 to TRBJ1-2; 7 bases agree with TRBD1. The CDR3 covers 13 residues. Germline assignment: CDR1 MNHEY and CDR2 SVGAGI. The ends lost 6 bases at V and 4 bases at J; junction bases unmatched: 5. Written as DNA, the CDR3 is TGTGCCAGCAGAGACAGGGCGGCCTATGGCTACACCTTC. This gives the protein CASRDRAAYGYTF.

V usage is TRBV15 and J usage is TRBJ1-2; D possibly corresponds to TRBD1 (6 bases). This CDR3 comprises 17 residues. Germline V gives CDR1 LNHNV, CDR2 YYDKDF (reference sequence). Trimming pared 2 bases from V and 5 bases from J, leaving 21 bases between. In DNA, the CDR3 is TGTGCCACCAGCAGACCCCGGACAGAAGGGAAAGGGTATGGCTACACCTTC. As protein: CATSRPRTEGKGYGYTF.

The chain recombines TRBV5-4 with TRBJ2-3; 9 positions agree with TRBD2. Germline values: CDR1 SGHNT, CDR2 YYREEE (reference sequence). After removal of 5 bases from V and 10 bases from J, the junction contained 11 bases not matched to a gene. This CDR3 has 14 residues. The CDR3 DNA sequence: TGTGCCAGCAGAGTAGCGGGGGCCCCCGTTGCGCAGTATTTT. It encodes CASRVAGAPVAQYF.

The chain recombines TRBV18 with TRBJ1-5; 7 nucleotides align to TRBD1. V trimming: 6 bases; J trimming: 3 bases; junction bases outside the gene matches: 2. Germline-derived CDR1 and CDR2 are KGHSH and LQKENI. The CDR3 spans 13 residues. The CDR3 DNA follows: TGTGCCAGCTCCGGGACAGACAATCAGCCCCAGCATTTT. Protein: CASSGTDNQPQHF.

The chain combines TRBV28 with TRBJ1-2; TRBD1 agrees at 9 bases. The germline V gene has CDR1 MDHEN and CDR2 SYDVKM. The CDR3 extends over 13 amino acids. The V gene end was trimmed by 8 bases and the J gene end by 7 bases; junction bases not matched to a gene: 8. CDR3 bases: TGTGCCAGCTCTGGGACAGGGAGCTTTGGCTACACCTTC. Protein sequence: CASSGTGSFGYTF.